Shown below are 3 T cell receptor beta chains from a single sample sequenced in a study of T-cell reconstitution after alpha-beta-depleted transplantation in children. As it was prepared, the TCRbeta library received unique molecular identifiers. TCRdb itself ran the PCR reads through MiXCR, one entry per CDR3 protein. Of a few hundred thousand distinct CDR3 sequences in the sample, 9.9% were seen once. Sequenced here: PBMCs from the stem cell graft donor, sampled from the stem cell graft. The receptors shown here come from a human donor who donated a stem cell graft to a child with SCID.

This clonotype occurred a few times. The chain carries TRBV5-1 and TRBJ2-2; possibly TRBD1 for D (6 bases). The CDR3 is 16 residues long. The germline gives CDR1 SGHRS, CDR2 YFSETQ. V lost 4 bases and J 1 base, leaving 14 bases between the germline ends. The CDR3 spells CASSASGTQNTGELFF. CDR3 in DNA: TGCGCCAGCAGCGCCTCCGGGACACAGAACACCGGGGAGCTGTTTTTT.

This clonotype was counted only a few times. The chain joins TRBV27 to TRBJ2-7, with D possibly matching TRBD1 (6 bases). Germline V gene sequence: CDR1 MNHEY, CDR2 SMNVEV (reference sequence). Between the trimmed V and J ends, which lost 5 bases and 2 bases, there was a span of 13 bases. CDR3 length: 14 amino acids. The CDR3 reads CASSLQGSPYEQYF. CDR3 in DNA: TGTGCCAGCAGTCTTCAGGGGTCCCCCTACGAGCAGTACTTC.

The chain is built from TRBV18 and TRBJ1-2; D gene ambiguous. The V and J ends lost 0 bases and 3 bases respectively, with 8 bases between them. In germline, CDR1 is KGHSH, CDR2 LQKENI. The CDR3 is 14 amino acids. CDR3 sequence: CASSPPKFDYGYTF. The CDR3 nucleotides read TGTGCCAGCTCACCACCCAAGTTTGACTATGGCTACACCTTC.